The 12 T cell receptor beta chains below all came from one sample that was sequenced in a study of a mutant IDH1 vaccine in newly diagnosed glioma. As to time point: week 23, last vaccination. Doses of 300 ug of mutant IDH1 20-mer peptide were given with topical imiquimod. These receptors' antigens are unknown. Using immunoSEQ multiplex PCR, the repertoire was profiled, and TCRdb retains in-frame clones only, with some absent. The table has 50,000 to 70,000 clones, about 81% seen once; the top ten hold about 8.1%. The sequencing used PBMCs, collected from a glioma patient whose treatment included an IDH1 peptide vaccine. These receptors came from a middle-aged woman with glioma. Some clones in this sample may be carry-over from other donors' samples.

V usage is TRBV6-5 and J usage is TRBJ2-1, with TRBD2 identical over 7 bases. Germline loops: CDR1 MNHEY, CDR2 SVGAGI. V shed 1 base and J 7 bases; nucleotides not matched to a gene: 7. The CDR3 covers 15 residues. The CDR3 bases are TGTGCCAGCAGTTACTTCCCCGGGGGAGGGAATGAGCAGTTCTTC. Translated, it gives CASSYFPGGGNEQFF.

This sequence joins TRBV7-2 and TRBJ2-7; perhaps TRBD2 as D (7 bases). The CDR3 sequence is 15 residues long. Looked up from germline, CDR1 is SGHTA and CDR2 is FQGNSA. V dropped 5 bases and J dropped 0 bases, with 14 bases sitting between them. CDR3 region: CASSTGGSSSYEQYF. The CDR3, as DNA: TGTGCCAGCAGCACGGGGGGCTCGAGCTCCTACGAGCAGTACTTC.

This sequence joins TRBV5-1 and TRBJ1-1; possibly TRBD1 for D (5 bases). The V gene's germline CDR1 is SGHRS and CDR2 YFSETQ. The CDR3 runs to 17 residues. V lost 0 bases to trimming and J lost 4 bases, with 19 bases between them. The CDR3 spells CASSLEVFATGGTEAFF. CDR3 DNA: TGCGCCAGCAGCTTGGAGGTATTCGCTACCGGGGGCACTGAAGCTTTCTTT.

The CDR3 region has the DNA TGTGCCAGTAGGATGACAGGGGGTTCGGAGACCCAGTACTTC. Translation gives CASRMTGGSETQYF. The chain employs TRBV19 and TRBJ2-5, with 9 positions matching TRBD1. Germline V CDR1 and CDR2: LNHDA, SQIVND (reference sequence). The CDR3 runs 14 residues. V lost 6 bases, J lost 5 bases, and 7 bases stayed unmatched.

This chain uses TRBV18 with TRBJ1-5, with 7 positions matching TRBD1. The CDR3 contains 15 residues. With 6 bases clipped from V and 9 bases from J, the junction kept 14 bases outside the gene matches. Germline V gene lookup returns CDR1 KGHSH and CDR2 LQKENI. CDR3 sequence: CASSLQGKFEGPQHF. CDR3 nucleotide sequence: TGTGCCAGCTCGCTACAGGGGAAGTTCGAGGGGCCCCAGCATTTT.

The chain joins TRBV5-1 to TRBJ2-2; D is possibly TRBD1 or TRBD2 (6 bases each). This CDR3 is 14 amino acids long. The V gene's germline CDR1 is SGHRS and CDR2 YFSETQ. V lost 5 bases, J lost 5 bases, and 13 bases lay in between. CDR3 loop: CASRWGARTGELFF. The CDR3 DNA sequence: TGCGCCAGCAGATGGGGGGCGAGAACCGGGGAGCTGTTTTTT.

This chain uses TRBV5-4 with TRBJ1-5, with 8 positions matching TRBD1. The CDR3 length is 15 residues. Germline V gives CDR1 SGHNT, CDR2 YYREEE (reference sequence). Unmatched junction bases numbered 10, after V lost 4 bases and J lost 7 bases. Written as DNA, the CDR3 is TGTGCCAGCAGCCCTGACAGGGGAGGAGGACAGCCCCAGCATTTT. It codes for CASSPDRGGGQPQHF. The variable domain in full, with the rest retrieved from reference TRBV5-4 and TRBJ1-5, is ETGVTQSPTHLIKTRGQQVTLRCSSQSGHNTVSWYQQALGQGPQFIFQYYREEENGRGNFPPRFSGLQFPNYSSELNVNALELDDSALYLCASSPDRGGGQPQHFGDGTRLSIL.

CDR3 in amino acids: CASSPRIGGDSPLHF. The CDR3, as DNA: TGTGCCAGCTCACCACGGATAGGGGGGGATTCACCCCTCCACTTT. J is TRBJ1-6 and V is TRBV18, with D possibly TRBD1 on 6 matching bases. The CDR3 extends over 15 amino acids. Germline-derived CDR1 and CDR2 are KGHSH and LQKENI. V was clipped by 1 base and J by 8 bases, with 12 bases between them.

The V and J genes are TRBV9 and TRBJ1-6, with no clear D. The CDR3 spans 14 residues. The germline gives CDR1 SGDLS, CDR2 YYNGEE. With 0 bases removed from V and 7 bases from J, the gap between germline ends came to 8 bases. This CDR3 is CASSVGRMNSPLHF. For the CDR3, the DNA is TGTGCCAGCAGCGTAGGCAGGATGAATTCACCCCTCCACTTT.

The chain joins TRBV11-3 to TRBJ2-1, with 10 bases lining up with TRBD2. V dropped 1 base and J dropped 5; count of bases not matched to a gene: 5. This CDR3 region has 16 residues. Germline values: CDR1 SGHNT, CDR2 YENEEA. CDR3 bases: TGTGCCAGCAGCTTAGTGTTAGCGGGGGGTCACAATGAGCAGTTCTTC. Amino acids: CASSLVLAGGHNEQFF.

The chain links TRBV10-2 to TRBJ1-6; D perhaps matches TRBD1 (5 bases). The CDR3 runs 13 residues. From germline, CDR1 is WSHSY and CDR2 SAAADI. With 6 bases removed from V and 9 bases from J, the gap between germline ends came to 12 bases. The CDR3 is CASSETVGSPLHF. CDR3 DNA: TGCGCCAGCAGCGAGACAGTGGGTTCACCCCTCCACTTT.

The chain links TRBV5-4 to TRBJ2-1; 15 bases fit TRBD2. Germline trimming cut 4 bases from V and 9 bases from J; bases unmatched to any gene: 8. CDR1 is SGHNT, CDR2 YYREEE, per germline (reference sequence). This CDR3 region has 16 residues. This CDR3 reads CASSRGLAGGRSEQFF. CDR3 in DNA: TGTGCCAGCAGCCGTGGACTAGCGGGGGGGCGCTCTGAGCAGTTCTTC.